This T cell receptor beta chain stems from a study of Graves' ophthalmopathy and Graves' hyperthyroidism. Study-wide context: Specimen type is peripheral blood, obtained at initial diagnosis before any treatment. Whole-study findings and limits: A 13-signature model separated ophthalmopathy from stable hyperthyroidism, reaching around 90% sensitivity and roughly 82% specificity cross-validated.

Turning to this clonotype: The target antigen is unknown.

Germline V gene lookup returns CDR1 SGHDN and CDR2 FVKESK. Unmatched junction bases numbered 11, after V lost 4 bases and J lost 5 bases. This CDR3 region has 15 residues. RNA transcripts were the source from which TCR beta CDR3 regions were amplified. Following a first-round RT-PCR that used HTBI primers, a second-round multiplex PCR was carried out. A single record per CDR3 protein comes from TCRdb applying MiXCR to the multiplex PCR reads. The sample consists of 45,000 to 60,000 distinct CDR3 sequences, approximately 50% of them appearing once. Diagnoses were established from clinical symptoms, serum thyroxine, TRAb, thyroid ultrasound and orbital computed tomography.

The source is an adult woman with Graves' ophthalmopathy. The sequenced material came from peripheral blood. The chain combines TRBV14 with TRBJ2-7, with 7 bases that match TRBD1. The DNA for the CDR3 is TGTGCCAGCAGCCCTCATACGGGACAGCACGACGAGCAGTACTTC. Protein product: CASSPHTGQHDEQYF.